A selection of T cell receptor beta chains follows, all from one sample in a study of T cell responses to AZD1222 COVID-19 vaccine. Assay: immunoSEQ multiplex PCR; the TCRdb copy retains only in-frame clones and omits some. The sample includes roughly 270,000 clones, around 93% of them seen just once. Sequencing was performed on peripheral blood, taken 28 days after the second AZD1222 dose. The receptor source for this set is an adult who received the AZD1222 COVID-19 vaccine. Each CDR3 is given with its conserved first and last residue. A D gene is named only where the DNA matches it firmly. Clone size appears in some rows only: once, few, many, or a class for an expanded clone.

TRBV18	TRBD1	TRBJ1-6	NA	CASSEQGALGHSPLHF	TGTGCCAGCTCCGAACAGGGGGCGCTTGGGCATTCACCCCTCCACTTT
TRBV7-3	TRBD1	TRBJ2-1	NA	CASSSRGQAQRNEQFF	TGTGCCAGCAGCAGCCGCGGACAGGCCCAGAGGAATGAGCAGTTCTTC
TRBV7-2	TRBD2	TRBJ2-3	NA	CASSPNFGRGADTQYF	TGTGCCAGCAGCCCGAATTTTGGGCGGGGGGCAGATACGCAGTATTTT
TRBV2	TRBD1	TRBJ1-4	NA	CASTGQGNEKLFF	TGTGCCAGCACTGGACAGGGCAATGAAAAACTGTTTTTT
TRBV15	NA	TRBJ1-5	NA	CATSRDMRNQPQHF	TGTGCCACCAGCAGAGATATGCGCAATCAGCCCCAGCATTTT
TRBV30	NA	TRBJ2-7	once	CAYALQGSYEQYF	TGTGCCTACGCCCTCCAGGGATCGTACGAGCAGTACTTC
TRBV27	TRBD2	TRBJ2-7	NA	CASRTSSHYEQYF	TGTGCCAGCAGGACTAGCAGTCACTACGAGCAGTACTTC
TRBV4-1	NA	TRBJ1-3	NA	CASRPGLSGNTIYF	TGCGCCAGCAGGCCGGGTCTTTCTGGAAACACCATATATTTT
TRBV7-6	NA	TRBJ1-6	NA	CASSPTGSSYNSPLHF	TGTGCCAGCAGCCCCACGGGTAGCTCCTATAATTCACCCCTCCACTTT
TRBV6-5	TRBD1	TRBJ1-2	NA	CASRTTGAGYGYTF	TGTGCCAGCAGGACTACAGGGGCCGGCTATGGCTACACCTTC
TRBV19	NA	TRBJ2-6	NA	CASTDFPRGSYGANVLTF	TGTGCCAGTACCGACTTTCCCCGGGGGAGCTATGGGGCCAACGTCCTGACTTTC
TRBV12-3/TRBV12-4	TRBD2	TRBJ2-5	NA	CASRAGGRETQYF	TGTGCCAGCAGAGCGGGAGGACGGGAGACCCAGTACTTC
TRBV7-2	NA	TRBJ1-1	NA	CASKLRGLGTEAFF	TGTGCCTCCAAGCTACGTGGGTTGGGCACTGAAGCTTTCTTT